Each of the 5 T cell receptor beta chains below was sequenced from the same sample in a study of T-cell reconstitution after alpha-beta-depleted transplantation in children. A library of TCRbeta sequences, prepared with unique molecular identifiers, was generated. A single record per CDR3 protein comes from TCRdb applying MiXCR to the PCR reads. The sample contains hundreds of thousands of distinct CDR3 sequences, more than 10% of which appear only once. The sample here was PBMCs from the stem cell graft donor, taken from the stem cell graft. These receptors originate from a human donor who donated a stem cell graft to a child with acute lymphoblastic leukemia.

The V gene is TRBV7-9, the J gene TRBJ1-1; no definite D call. Looked up from germline, CDR1 is SEHNR and CDR2 is FQNEAQ (reference sequence). Between the trimmed V and J ends, which lost 1 base and 6 bases, there was a span of 15 bases. This CDR3 has 15 residues. The CDR3 sequence is CASSLGLMGGSEAFF. The CDR3 DNA reads as TGTGCCAGCAGCTTAGGTCTGATGGGTGGGTCTGAAGCTTTCTTT.

The sample holds many counts of this clonotype. This sequence joins TRBV28 and TRBJ1-1; D is ambiguous. The CDR3 runs to 13 residues. Trimming pared 5 bases from V and 4 bases from J, leaving 11 bases between. The germline gives CDR1 MDHEN, CDR2 SYDVKM. The CDR3 DNA sequence: TGTGCCAGCAGTGAGGGCAATCCCACTGAAGCTTTCTTT. Encoded protein: CASSEGNPTEAFF.

The genes are TRBV12-3 or TRBV12-4 and TRBJ2-7, with 9 bases lining up with TRBD1. The V segment lost 5 bases and the J segment 0 bases; nucleotides outside the gene matches: 8. This CDR3 spans 16 amino acids. As DNA, the CDR3 is TGTGCCAGCAGTCCTAACAGGGGGCAGAGCTCCTACGAGCAGTACTTC. Translation: CASSPNRGQSSYEQYF.

This clonotype was recorded many times. The chain carries TRBV5-1 and TRBJ1-1; D gene uncertain. Germline CDR1 and CDR2: SGHRS and YFSETQ. The V and J ends lost 4 bases and 0 bases respectively, with 16 bases between them. This CDR3 spans 16 amino acids. The CDR3 nucleotides are TGCGCCAGCAGCCACACAAGTTTTGATATGAACACTGAAGCTTTCTTT. Translated, it gives CASSHTSFDMNTEAFF.

This clonotype was observed many times. The V gene is TRBV20-1, the J gene TRBJ1-3, with TRBD1 as a possible D gene (6 bases). Germline loops: CDR1 DFQATT, CDR2 SNEGSKA (reference sequence). This CDR3 comprises 12 residues. V dropped 5 bases and J dropped 4 bases, with 9 bases sitting between them. For the CDR3, the DNA is TGCAGTGCTTCCGGGACAGGAAACACCATATATTTT. It yields the protein CSASGTGNTIYF.